These 32 T cell receptor beta chains came from one sample sequenced in a study of blood T cell repertoires in COVID-19. Sequenced by immunoSEQ multiplex PCR; TCRdb stores in-frame clones only, minus some. There are approximately 240,000 clones in the sample; 83% occur only once, and approximately 5.7% lies in the top ten. The sequenced sample consisted of peripheral blood. The receptors originated from a human donor in a cohort sampled during active COVID-19.

The J gene is TRBJ1-1, the V gene TRBV21-1; the table assigns TRBD1, which was not confirmed against the DNA. TRBV21-1 is tagged as a pseudogene. The CDR3 totals 13 residues. The CDR3 region is CASGTGRDTEAFF. The CDR3, as DNA: TGTGCCAGCGGGACAGGGAGGGACACTGAAGCTTTCTTT.

The rearrangement joins TRBV5-1 to TRBJ1-1, with a weak D call TRBD1 (5 bases). Trimming removed 7 bases at V and 4 bases at J, with 14 bases between. Germline CDR1 is SGHRS and CDR2 is YFSETQ. This CDR3 contains 13 residues. The CDR3 DNA is TGCGCCAGCTCCCGAGACAGAGCCACTGAAGCTTTCTTT. It codes for CASSRDRATEAFF.

V gene TRBV4-1 combines with J gene TRBJ2-3; 9 nucleotides align to TRBD2. V gave up 3 bases and J gave up 0 bases; unmatched junction bases: 13. CDR1 is MGHRA and CDR2 is YSYEKL in the germline V gene. The CDR3 consists of 19 residues. This chain's CDR3 is CASSQDGLSGGSSTDTQYF. The CDR3 DNA follows: TGCGCCAGCAGCCAGGACGGACTAAGCGGGGGGTCCAGCACAGATACGCAGTATTTT.

V gene TRBV3-1 (or the pseudogene TRBV3-2) combines with J gene TRBJ1-1; the match to TRBD1 covers 7 bases. Trimming cost V 0 bases and J 5 bases; bases outside gene matches: 3. The CDR3 contains 14 residues. Germline V lookup: CDR1 LGHDT, CDR2 YNNKEL (reference sequence). The CDR3 sequence: CASSQEDRHTEAFF. The CDR3 bases are TGTGCCAGCAGCCAAGAGGACAGGCATACTGAAGCTTTCTTT.

This sequence joins TRBV3-1 (or the pseudogene TRBV3-2) and TRBJ1-1; tentatively, D is TRBD1 (5 bases). Germline loops: CDR1 LGHDT, CDR2 YNNKEL (reference sequence). V was cut by 5 bases and J by 4 bases, with 17 bases left in between. The CDR3 consists of 15 residues. DNA for the CDR3: TGTGCCAGCAGCTCCGCTGGGGCCGTTGGCACTGAAGCTTTCTTT. It yields the protein CASSSAGAVGTEAFF.

A single count supports this clone. This chain joins TRBV6-5 and TRBJ2-2; possibly TRBD1 for D (6 bases). Germline loops: CDR1 MNHEY, CDR2 SVGAGI. V was clipped by 5 bases and J by 6 bases, with 16 bases between them. CDR3 length: 15 residues. The DNA of the CDR3 is TGTGCCAGCAGTCCATCCCCGGGGACATCCGGGGAGCTGTTTTTT. As protein: CASSPSPGTSGELFF.

The V and J genes are TRBV9 and TRBJ1-2, with 11 bases lining up with TRBD1. The CDR3 is 16 amino acids. Germline lookup yields CDR1 SGDLS and CDR2 YYNGEE. V trimming: 3 bases; J trimming: 4 bases; junction bases outside the gene matches: 8. Here the CDR3 DNA reads TGTGCCAGCAGCGAGGGGCCGGGACAGGGGGTCTATGGCTACACCTTC. Protein product: CASSEGPGQGVYGYTF.

The chain has TRBV6-5 and TRBJ1-3; TRBD1 agrees at 10 bases. The germline V gene has CDR1 MNHEY and CDR2 SVGAGI. The CDR3 covers 15 residues. V lost 4 bases and J lost 2; bases outside the gene matches: 2. Written as DNA, the CDR3 is TGTGCCAGCAGTTTAGGGACAGGGGCTGGAAACACCATATATTTT. It encodes CASSLGTGAGNTIYF.

The rearrangement joins TRBV9 to TRBJ2-7; TRBD1 matches at 8 bases. This CDR3 comprises 16 residues. The ends lost 0 bases at V and 6 bases at J; junction bases unmatched: 11. Germline CDR1 is SGDLS and CDR2 is YYNGEE. CDR3 nucleotides: TGTGCCAGCAGCGTAGATATGACAGGGGATCGTCTCGAGCAGTACTTC. Translated: CASSVDMTGDRLEQYF.

This chain uses TRBV6-6 with TRBJ2-2; a possible D gene is TRBD1 (6 bases). The V gene's germline CDR1 is MNHNY and CDR2 SVGAGI (reference sequence). The CDR3 contains 17 residues. V lost 5 bases and J 7 bases, leaving 23 bases between the germline ends. The CDR3 loop reads CASSRSPGTIEIGELFF. DNA of the CDR3: TGTGCCAGCAGTCGATCCCCCGGGACAATCGAAATCGGGGAGCTGTTTTTT.

The V gene is TRBV7-9, the J gene TRBJ1-3; 9 nucleotides agree with TRBD1. This CDR3 region has 16 residues. Germline trimming cut 2 bases from V and 7 bases from J; bases unmatched to any gene: 9. In germline, CDR1 is SEHNR, CDR2 FQNEAQ (reference sequence). CDR3 sequence: CASSLLPGQGGNTIYF. The CDR3 bases are TGTGCCAGCAGCTTACTTCCGGGACAGGGAGGGAACACCATATATTTT.

This chain connects TRBV19 to TRBJ1-5; the match to TRBD1 covers 11 bases. The CDR3 totals 16 residues. The germline V gene has CDR1 LNHDA and CDR2 SQIVND (reference sequence). V lost 5 bases, J lost 5 bases, and 8 bases stayed unmatched. The CDR3 sequence is CASSDTGTGGDQPQHF. The CDR3 DNA sequence: TGTGCCAGTAGTGACACCGGGACAGGGGGGGATCAGCCCCAGCATTTT.

V gene TRBV6-5 combines with J gene TRBJ2-1; D possibly corresponds to TRBD2 (5 bases). With 6 bases removed from V and 11 bases from J, the gap between germline ends came to 20 bases. The CDR3 is 14 amino acids. CDR1 MNHEY and CDR2 SVGAGI come from the germline V gene. The chain's CDR3 is CASSPMGEFPKQFF. The CDR3 DNA is TGTGCCAGCAGCCCGATGGGAGAGTTCCCCAAGCAGTTCTTC.

The V call is TRBV19, the J call TRBJ1-4, with D possibly being TRBD1 (5 bases). The CDR3 extends over 14 amino acids. V was cut by 7 bases and J by 5 bases, with 14 bases left in between. Per germline, CDR1 LNHDA and CDR2 SQIVND (reference sequence). The CDR3, as DNA: TGTGCCAGTACCCCCCCAGGGTTAAATGAAAAACTGTTTTTT. Translating it yields CASTPPGLNEKLFF.

V gene TRBV9 combines with J gene TRBJ1-1; TRBD1 might be the D (6 bases). V was shortened by 0 bases and J by 3 bases, with 12 bases between the two germline ends. The length of the CDR3 is 15 residues. Germline loops: CDR1 SGDLS, CDR2 YYNGEE. CDR3 DNA: TGTGCCAGCAGCGTAGTGACAGGCGGGTACACTGAAGCTTTCTTT. It codes for CASSVVTGGYTEAFF.

The chain employs TRBV27 and TRBJ2-7; D might be TRBD2 (6 bases). This CDR3 comprises 15 residues. Germline CDR1 reads MNHEY; CDR2 reads SMNVEV (reference sequence). V lost 2 bases to trimming and J lost 3 bases, with 14 bases between them. Here the CDR3 reads CASSLGGLGYYEQYF. In DNA, the CDR3 is TGTGCCAGCAGTTTAGGGGGACTCGGGTACTACGAGCAGTACTTC.

The chain uses TRBV3-1 (or the pseudogene TRBV3-2) and TRBJ2-7, with D unresolved. Germline V gene sequence: CDR1 LGHDT, CDR2 YNNKEL (reference sequence). This CDR3 contains 16 residues. With 2 bases removed from V and 5 bases from J, the gap between germline ends came to 19 bases. The CDR3 sequence: CASSQRGGKVIHEQYF. CDR3 bases: TGTGCCAGCAGCCAAAGAGGCGGCAAGGTTATCCACGAGCAGTACTTC.

The chain couples TRBV11-2 to TRBJ2-1, with D possibly matching TRBD2 (6 bases). The CDR3 contains 13 residues. The V end was cut by 1 base, the J end by 9 bases, with 10 bases between. Germline CDR1 and CDR2: SGHAT and FQNNGV. CDR3 region: CASSLGYGGEQFF. Written as DNA, the CDR3 is TGTGCCAGCAGCTTAGGGTACGGGGGTGAGCAGTTCTTC.

This clone was seen a few times. This chain connects TRBV3-1 (or the pseudogene TRBV3-2) to TRBJ2-7; TRBD2 matches at 7 bases. This CDR3 region has 15 residues. The V gene end was trimmed by 4 bases and the J gene end by 5 bases; junction bases not matched to a gene: 11. CDR1 is LGHDT and CDR2 is YNNKEL in the germline V gene (reference sequence). CDR3 sequence: CASSLASGAKDEQYF. In DNA, the CDR3 is TGTGCCAGCAGCCTCGCCAGCGGGGCAAAGGACGAGCAGTACTTC.

The chain is built from TRBV9 and TRBJ1-1, with 7 bases fitting TRBD1. Trimming removed 5 bases from V and 1 base from J; junction bases left unmatched: 5. The germline V gene has CDR1 SGDLS and CDR2 YYNGEE. The CDR3 is 14 amino acids. The CDR3 protein is CASRPGQPNTEAFF. CDR3 in DNA: TGTGCCAGCAGGCCGGGACAGCCGAACACTGAAGCTTTCTTT.

This clone was counted between two and nine times. The chain carries TRBV6-5 and TRBJ2-7; 9 nucleotides agree with TRBD1. This CDR3 spans 14 amino acids. V trimming: 2 bases; J trimming: 6 bases; junction bases outside the gene matches: 5. Germline V gives CDR1 MNHEY, CDR2 SVGAGI. The CDR3 sequence is CASSYHGQGTEQYF. CDR3 coding DNA: TGTGCCAGCAGTTACCATGGACAGGGGACCGAGCAGTACTTC.

The chain carries TRBV21-1 and TRBJ2-5; the table names TRBD1, a call not compared with the DNA. TRBV21-1 is a listed pseudogene. The length of the CDR3 is 21 residues. DNA for the CDR3: TGTGCCAGCAGCAAAGGGGACCTGGGTGACCCAGGGGGCTGGAAATTTGAGACCCAGTACTTC. It yields the protein CASSKGDLGDPGGWKFETQYF.

The rearrangement uses TRBV19 and TRBJ2-1; perhaps TRBD2 as D (6 bases). CDR1 and CDR2 from the germline V gene are LNHDA and SQIVND (reference sequence). V shed 5 bases and J shed 3 bases, with 29 bases lying between them. The CDR3 contains 20 residues. The CDR3 here is CASSPQEGRYGGRNYNEQFF. In DNA, the CDR3 is TGTGCCAGTAGTCCCCAGGAGGGGCGATACGGGGGAAGGAACTACAATGAGCAGTTCTTC.

This clone occurred once. The rearrangement links TRBV5-1 to TRBJ2-7; 7 positions match TRBD2. This CDR3 contains 16 residues. CDR1 is SGHRS and CDR2 is YFSETQ in the germline V gene. V gave up 0 bases and J gave up 1 base; unmatched junction bases: 7. The CDR3 here is CASSLEASGASYEQYF. DNA for the CDR3: TGCGCCAGCAGCTTGGAGGCTAGCGGCGCATCCTACGAGCAGTACTTC.

The V call is TRBV27, the J call TRBJ2-5; 10 nucleotides match TRBD1. The CDR3 is made up of 13 amino acids. J lost 5 bases, V lost 4 bases, and 1 base had no gene match. Germline V gives CDR1 MNHEY, CDR2 SMNVEV (reference sequence). The CDR3 reads CASSWTGGETQYF. CDR3 sequence (DNA): TGTGCCAGCAGTTGGACAGGGGGGGAGACCCAGTACTTC.

The chain joins TRBV7-2 to TRBJ1-5; D unclear. CDR1 is SGHTA and CDR2 is FQGNSA in the germline V gene. The ends were cut back, 2 bases at V and 0 bases at J, with 11 bases in the middle. The CDR3 length is 16 residues. The CDR3 region is CASSLSMADSNQPQHF. The CDR3 nucleotides read TGTGCCAGCAGCTTATCCATGGCGGATAGCAATCAGCCCCAGCATTTT.

This chain links TRBV2 with TRBJ1-2; D may be TRBD1 (6 bases). V lost 7 bases and J lost 4, with 16 bases in between. The CDR3 length is 14 residues. The germline V gene encodes CDR1 SNHLY and CDR2 FYNNEI. In nucleotides, the CDR3 is TGTGCCAGCATCCCACTAAGGGACACCTATGGCTACACCTTC. This encodes CASIPLRDTYGYTF.

This chain joins TRBV6-1 and TRBJ2-7; D remains unclear. The CDR3 is 14 amino acids. The ends were cut back, 2 bases at V and 0 bases at J, with 8 bases in the middle. CDR1 and CDR2 (germline): MNHNS, SASEGT. CDR3: CASSEQDSSYEQYF. In DNA form, the CDR3 reads TGTGCCAGCAGTGAACAGGATAGCTCCTACGAGCAGTACTTC.

V and J are TRBV4-2 and TRBJ1-5, with a weak D call TRBD1 (5 bases). The germline V and J ends were trimmed by 4 bases and 0 bases, with 13 bases remaining between them. Per the germline V gene, CDR1 is LGHNA and CDR2 is YNFKEQ. The CDR3 length is 16 residues. The CDR3 sequence: CASSLSGHASNQPQHF. CDR3 in DNA: TGTGCCAGCAGCCTCTCTGGACACGCTAGCAATCAGCCCCAGCATTTT.

The chain uses TRBV18 and TRBJ2-1; maybe TRBD2 (6 bases). Deletions cut 5 bases from V and 1 base from J, with 9 bases between. The CDR3 spans 14 residues. Germline CDR1 and CDR2: KGHSH and LQKENI. For the CDR3, the DNA is TGTGCCAGCTCATCCGCGGGGTCCTACAATGAGCAGTTCTTC. Its protein is CASSSAGSYNEQFF.

The V and J genes are TRBV18 and TRBJ1-3; D is possibly TRBD1 (6 bases). Germline V gene sequence: CDR1 KGHSH, CDR2 LQKENI. The V end lost 3 bases, the J end lost 0 bases, and 12 bases lay between the germline ends. CDR3 length: 16 amino acids. The CDR3 sequence is CASSPSMGASGNTIYF. In nucleotides, the CDR3 is TGTGCCAGCTCACCGAGTATGGGGGCCTCTGGAAACACCATATATTTT.

CDR3: CAISEGQGQETQYF. The CDR3 nucleotides are TGTGCCATCAGCGAAGGACAGGGGCAAGAGACCCAGTACTTC. This chain connects TRBV10-3 to TRBJ2-5; 9 bases map to TRBD1. This CDR3 spans 14 amino acids. Per germline, CDR1 ENHRY and CDR2 SYGVKD. V shed 6 bases and J 2 bases; nucleotides not matched to a gene: 4.